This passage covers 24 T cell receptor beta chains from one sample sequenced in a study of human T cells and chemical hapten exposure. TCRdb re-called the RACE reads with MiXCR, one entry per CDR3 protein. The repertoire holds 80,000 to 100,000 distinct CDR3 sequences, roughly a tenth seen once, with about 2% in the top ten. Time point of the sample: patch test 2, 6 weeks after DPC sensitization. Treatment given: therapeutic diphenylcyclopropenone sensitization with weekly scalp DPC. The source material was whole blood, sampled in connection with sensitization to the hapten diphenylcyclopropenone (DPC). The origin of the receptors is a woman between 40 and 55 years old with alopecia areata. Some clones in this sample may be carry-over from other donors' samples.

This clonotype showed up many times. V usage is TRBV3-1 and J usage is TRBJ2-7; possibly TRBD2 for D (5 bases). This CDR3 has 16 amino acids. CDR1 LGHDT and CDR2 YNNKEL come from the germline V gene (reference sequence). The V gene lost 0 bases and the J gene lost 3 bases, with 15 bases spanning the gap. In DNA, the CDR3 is TGTGCCAGCAGCCAAGATGTTCGCGGGCTTCTCTACGAGCAGTACTTC. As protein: CASSQDVRGLLYEQYF.

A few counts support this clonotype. CDR3 nucleotides: TGTGCCAGCAGTTTAAGAGCCCAGAGTTTAAGGGTGGGATACGAGCAGTACTTC. Residues: CASSLRAQSLRVGYEQYF. The gene calls are TRBV27 and TRBJ2-7; no reliable D call. Germline V gene sequence: CDR1 MNHEY, CDR2 SMNVEV (reference sequence). The CDR3 contains 18 residues. The V end lost 2 bases, the J end lost 4 bases, and 24 bases lay between the germline ends.

CDR3 in amino acids: CASSPGASRETQYF. The CDR3 nucleotides are TGTGCCAGCAGTCCTGGGGCTAGCAGGGAGACCCAGTACTTC. The chain recombines TRBV3-1 with TRBJ2-5, with D perhaps being TRBD1 or TRBD2 (5 bases each). The CDR3 spans 14 residues. CDR1 is LGHDT, CDR2 YNNKEL, per germline (reference sequence). Trimming removed 6 bases from V and 5 bases from J, with 16 bases in between.

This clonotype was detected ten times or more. The CDR3 here is CASSFGAQETQYF. CDR3 bases: TGTGCCAGCAGCTTCGGGGCCCAAGAGACCCAGTACTTC. This chain uses TRBV11-1 with TRBJ2-5; the D gene could be TRBD1 or TRBD2 (5 bases each). CDR3 size: 13 residues. Trimming cost V 3 bases and J 1 base, with 6 bases left between them. In germline, CDR1 is SGHAT, CDR2 FQDESV (reference sequence). The whole variable domain, filled in from reference TRBV11-1 and TRBJ2-5, reads EAEVAQSPRYKITEKSQAVAFWCDPISGHATLYWYRQILGQGPELLVQFQDESVVDDSQLPKDRFSAERLKGVDSTLKIQPAELGDSAMYLCASSFGAQETQYFGPGTRLLVL.

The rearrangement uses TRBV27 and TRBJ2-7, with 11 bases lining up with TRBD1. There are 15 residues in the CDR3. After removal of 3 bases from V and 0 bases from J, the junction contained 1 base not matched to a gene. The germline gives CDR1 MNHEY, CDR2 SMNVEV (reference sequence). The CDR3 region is CASSFGTGGSYEQYF. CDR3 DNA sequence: TGTGCCAGCAGTTTTGGGACAGGGGGCTCCTACGAGCAGTACTTC.

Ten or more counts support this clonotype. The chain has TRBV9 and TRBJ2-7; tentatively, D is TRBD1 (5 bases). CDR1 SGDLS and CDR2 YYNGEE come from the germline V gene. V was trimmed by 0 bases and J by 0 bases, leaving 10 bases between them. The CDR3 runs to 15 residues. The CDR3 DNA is TGTGCCAGCAGCGTAGAGGGGCTTGGCTCCTACGAGCAGTACTTC. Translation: CASSVEGLGSYEQYF.

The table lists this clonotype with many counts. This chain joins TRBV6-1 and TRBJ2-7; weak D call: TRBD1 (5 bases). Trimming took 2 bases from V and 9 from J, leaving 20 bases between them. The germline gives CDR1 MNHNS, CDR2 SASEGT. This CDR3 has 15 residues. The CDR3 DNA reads TGTGCCAGCAGTGAACTTGCCTCAGGGCGGCTACGGCAGTACTTC. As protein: CASSELASGRLRQYF.

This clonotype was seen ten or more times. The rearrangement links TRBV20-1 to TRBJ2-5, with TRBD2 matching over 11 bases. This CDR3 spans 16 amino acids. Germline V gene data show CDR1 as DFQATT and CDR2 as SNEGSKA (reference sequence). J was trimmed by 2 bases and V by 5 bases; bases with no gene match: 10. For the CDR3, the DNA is TGCAGTGCTCTCAACTTACTAGCGGGGGTGCAAGAGACCCAGTACTTC. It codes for CSALNLLAGVQETQYF.

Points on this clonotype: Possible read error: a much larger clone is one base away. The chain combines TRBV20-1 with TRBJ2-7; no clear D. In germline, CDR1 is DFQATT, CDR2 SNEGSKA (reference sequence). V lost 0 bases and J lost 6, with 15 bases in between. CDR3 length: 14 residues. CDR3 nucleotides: TGCAGTGCTAGAGATCTGGTTAGTAAGTCCGAGCAGTACTTC. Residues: CSARDLVSKSEQYF.

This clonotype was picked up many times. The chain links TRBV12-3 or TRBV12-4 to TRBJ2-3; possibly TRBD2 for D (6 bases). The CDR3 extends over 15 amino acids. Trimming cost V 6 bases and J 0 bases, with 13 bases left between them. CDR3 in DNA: TGTGCCAGCAGCAAGAGCGGGCTGAGCACAGATACGCAGTATTTT. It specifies CASSKSGLSTDTQYF.

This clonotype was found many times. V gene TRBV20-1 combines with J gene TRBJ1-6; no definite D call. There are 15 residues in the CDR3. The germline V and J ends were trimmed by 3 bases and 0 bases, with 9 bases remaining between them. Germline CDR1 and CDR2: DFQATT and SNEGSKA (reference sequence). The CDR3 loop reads CSARFISSYNSPLHF. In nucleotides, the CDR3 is TGCAGTGCTAGGTTCATAAGCTCCTATAATTCACCCCTCCACTTT.

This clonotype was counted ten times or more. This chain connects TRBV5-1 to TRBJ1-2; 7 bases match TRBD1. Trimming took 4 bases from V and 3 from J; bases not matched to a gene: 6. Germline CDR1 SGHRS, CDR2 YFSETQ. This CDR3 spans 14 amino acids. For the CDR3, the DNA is TGCGCCAGCAGCCTCGACAGGGAGGACTATGGCTACACCTTC. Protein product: CASSLDREDYGYTF.

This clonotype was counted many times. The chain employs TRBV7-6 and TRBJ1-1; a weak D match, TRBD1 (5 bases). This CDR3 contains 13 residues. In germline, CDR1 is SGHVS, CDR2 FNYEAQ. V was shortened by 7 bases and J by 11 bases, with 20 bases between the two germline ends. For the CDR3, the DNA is TGTGCCAGCACCCAGACGCCCGGGACCAGGGCTTTCTTT. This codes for CASTQTPGTRAFF.

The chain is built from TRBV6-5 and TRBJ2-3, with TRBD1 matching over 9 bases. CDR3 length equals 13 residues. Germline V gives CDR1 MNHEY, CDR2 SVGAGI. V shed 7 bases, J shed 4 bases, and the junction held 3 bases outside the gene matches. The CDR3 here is CASTRQGADTQYF. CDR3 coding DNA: TGTGCCAGCACCAGACAGGGGGCAGATACGCAGTATTTT.

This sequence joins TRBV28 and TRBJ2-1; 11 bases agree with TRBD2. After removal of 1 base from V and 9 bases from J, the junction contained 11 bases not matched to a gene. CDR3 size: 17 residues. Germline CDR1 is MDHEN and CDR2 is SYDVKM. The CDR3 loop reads CASSLSGGSGRDSEQFF. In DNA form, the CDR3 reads TGTGCCAGCAGTTTATCGGGGGGTAGCGGGAGGGATAGTGAGCAGTTCTTC.

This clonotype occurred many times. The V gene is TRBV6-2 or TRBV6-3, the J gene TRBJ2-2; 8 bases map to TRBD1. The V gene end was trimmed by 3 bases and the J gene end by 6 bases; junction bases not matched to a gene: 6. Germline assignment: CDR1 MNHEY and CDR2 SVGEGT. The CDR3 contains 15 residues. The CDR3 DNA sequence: TGTGCCAGCAGTTATCAGGGGGCTTCCTCCGGGGAGCTGTTTTTT. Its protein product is CASSYQGASSGELFF.

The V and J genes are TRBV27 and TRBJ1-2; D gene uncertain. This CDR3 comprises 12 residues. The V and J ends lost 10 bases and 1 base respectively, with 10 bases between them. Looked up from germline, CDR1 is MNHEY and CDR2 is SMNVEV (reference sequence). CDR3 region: CATRADNYGYTF. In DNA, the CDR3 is TGTGCCACCCGTGCGGATAACTATGGCTACACCTTC.

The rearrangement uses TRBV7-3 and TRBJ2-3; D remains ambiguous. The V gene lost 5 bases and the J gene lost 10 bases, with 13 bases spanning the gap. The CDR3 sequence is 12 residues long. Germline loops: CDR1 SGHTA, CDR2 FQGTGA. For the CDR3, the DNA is TGTGCCAGCAGCCCTCCGGGCGGACCGCAGTATTTT. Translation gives CASSPPGGPQYF. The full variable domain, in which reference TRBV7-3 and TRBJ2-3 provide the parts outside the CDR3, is GAGVSQTPSNKVTEKGKYVELRCDPISGHTALYWYRQSLGQGPEFLIYFQGTGAADDSGLPNDRFFAVRPEGSVSTLKIQRTERGDSAVYLCASSPPGGPQYFGPGTRLTVL.

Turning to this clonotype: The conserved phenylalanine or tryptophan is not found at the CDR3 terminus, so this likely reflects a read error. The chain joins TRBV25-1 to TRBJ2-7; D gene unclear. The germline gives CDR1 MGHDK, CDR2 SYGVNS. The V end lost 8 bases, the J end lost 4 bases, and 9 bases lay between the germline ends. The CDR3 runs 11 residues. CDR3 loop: CASRVLYEQYS. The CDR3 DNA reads TGTGCCAGCCGGGTCCTTTACGAGCAGTACTCC.

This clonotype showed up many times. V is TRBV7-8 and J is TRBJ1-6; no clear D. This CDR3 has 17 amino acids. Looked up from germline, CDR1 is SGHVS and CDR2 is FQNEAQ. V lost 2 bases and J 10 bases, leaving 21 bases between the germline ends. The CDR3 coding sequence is TGTGCCAGCAGCTTAACGTTTTCGAGAGGGAATAGCTCACCCCTCCACTTT. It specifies CASSLTFSRGNSSPLHF. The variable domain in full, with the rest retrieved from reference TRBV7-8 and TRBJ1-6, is GAGVSQSPRYKVAKRGQDVALRCDPISGHVSLFWYQQALGQGPEFLTYFQNEAQLDKSGLPSDRFFAERPEGSVSTLKIQRTQQEDSAVYLCASSLTFSRGNSSPLHFGNGTRLTVT.

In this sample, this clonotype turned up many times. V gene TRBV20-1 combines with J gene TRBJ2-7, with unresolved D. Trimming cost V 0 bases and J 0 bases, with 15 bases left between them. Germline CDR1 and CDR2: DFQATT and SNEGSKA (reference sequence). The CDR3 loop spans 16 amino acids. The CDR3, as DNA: TGCAGTGCTAGAGATGTGGGAAACACAGTCTCCTACGAGCAGTACTTC. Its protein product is CSARDVGNTVSYEQYF.

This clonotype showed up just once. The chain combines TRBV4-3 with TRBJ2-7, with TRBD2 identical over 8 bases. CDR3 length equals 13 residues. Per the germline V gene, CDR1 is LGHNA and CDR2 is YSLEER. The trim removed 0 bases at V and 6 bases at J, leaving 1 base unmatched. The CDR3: CASSQEAGGEQYF. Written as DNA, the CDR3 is TGCGCCAGCAGCCAAGAGGCGGGGGGCGAGCAGTACTTC.

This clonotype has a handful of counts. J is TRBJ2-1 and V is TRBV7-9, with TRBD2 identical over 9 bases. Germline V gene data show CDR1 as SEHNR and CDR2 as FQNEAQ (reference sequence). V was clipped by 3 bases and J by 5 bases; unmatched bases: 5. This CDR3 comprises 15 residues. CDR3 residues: CASSLKAGGHNEQFF. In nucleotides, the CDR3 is TGTGCCAGCAGCTTGAAAGCGGGGGGCCACAATGAGCAGTTCTTC.

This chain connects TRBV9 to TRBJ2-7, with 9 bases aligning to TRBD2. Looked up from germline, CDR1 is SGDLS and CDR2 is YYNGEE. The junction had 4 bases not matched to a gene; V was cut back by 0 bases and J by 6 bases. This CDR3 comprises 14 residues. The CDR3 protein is CASSVEDSGSEQYF. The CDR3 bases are TGTGCCAGCAGCGTAGAGGATAGCGGGAGCGAGCAGTACTTC.